Shown below are 18 T cell receptor beta chains from a single sample sequenced in a study of shared clonotypes between healthy human individuals. CD45RO-negative CD8 cells positively selected for CCR7 made up the naive population, which excluded terminally differentiated effector memory CD45RA+ cells. The assay was immunoSEQ multiplex PCR, and TCRdb's table has in-frame clones only and misses some. Of about 590,000 clones listed, over 95% were seen once; the top ten hold roughly 0.1%. Sequencing was carried out using naive CD8+ T cells sorted from blood. Every receptor here comes from a woman younger than 45 in good health.

This clone occurred once. This chain uses TRBV13 with TRBJ2-3; D possibly corresponds to TRBD2 (6 bases). Germline CDR1 PRHDT, CDR2 FYEKMQ (reference sequence). The ends were cut back, 0 bases at V and 1 base at J, with 17 bases in the middle. CDR3 length equals 18 residues. Written as DNA, the CDR3 is TGTGCCAGCAGCTTAGGCGTTTGGGACTCCCTGGGCACAGATACGCAGTATTTT. Amino acid sequence: CASSLGVWDSLGTDTQYF.

The CDR3 sequence: CATIRGGVYNEQFF. The CDR3 nucleotides are TGTGCCACCATCAGGGGAGGGGTCTACAATGAGCAGTTCTTC. V and J are TRBV7-9 and TRBJ2-1, with D possibly matching TRBD2 (7 bases). Germline lookup yields CDR1 SEHNR and CDR2 FQNEAQ (reference sequence). The V gene lost 10 bases and the J gene lost 3 bases, with 16 bases spanning the gap. The CDR3 sequence is 14 residues long.

The chain employs TRBV28 and TRBJ1-1, with D perhaps matching TRBD1 (6 bases). Germline CDR1 MDHEN, CDR2 SYDVKM. The CDR3 spans 13 residues. The V end was cut by 3 bases, the J end by 5 bases, with 10 bases between. The CDR3 region has the DNA TGTGCCAGCAGTTTTTCAGGGGTGACTGAAGCTTTCTTT. Protein product: CASSFSGVTEAFF.

The rearrangement uses TRBV5-4 and TRBJ1-1, with TRBD1 as a possible D gene (5 bases). The V end lost 1 base, the J end lost 4 bases, and 14 bases lay between the germline ends. Germline lookup yields CDR1 SGHNT and CDR2 YYREEE (reference sequence). The CDR3 covers 15 residues. The CDR3 bases are TGTGCCAGCAGCTTGTTGCGGGGGATGGGCACTGAAGCTTTCTTT. It encodes CASSLLRGMGTEAFF.

This rearrangement joins TRBV6-5 to TRBJ2-2; 10 positions match TRBD2. Germline CDR1 and CDR2: MNHEY and SVGAGI. With 9 bases clipped from V and 4 bases from J, the junction kept 2 bases outside the gene matches. The CDR3 is made up of 13 amino acids. This CDR3 reads CASQREGTGELFF. The CDR3 DNA reads as TGTGCCAGTCAGCGGGAGGGCACCGGGGAGCTGTTTTTT.

The V call is TRBV28, the J call TRBJ2-1; either TRBD1 or TRBD2 may supply D (5 bases each). Trimming removed 5 bases at V and 1 base at J, with 12 bases between. Germline V gene lookup returns CDR1 MDHEN and CDR2 SYDVKM. The CDR3 runs 15 residues. CDR3 nucleotides: TGTGCCAGCAGTCCTCCGGGACCGTCCTACAATGAGCAGTTCTTC. It yields the protein CASSPPGPSYNEQFF. Using reference TRBV28 and TRBJ2-1 for the parts outside the CDR3, the full variable domain is DVKVTQSSRYLVKRTGEKVFLECVQDMDHENMFWYRQDPGLGLRLIYFSYDVKMKEKGDIPEGYSVSREKKERFSLILESASTNQTSMYLCASSPPGPSYNEQFFGPGTRLTVL.

The V and J genes are TRBV28 and TRBJ1-1, with 7 bases matching TRBD1. The J segment lost 3 bases and the V segment lost 1 base, leaving 14 bases of the junction unmatched. The CDR3 consists of 18 residues. Germline CDR1 and CDR2: MDHEN and SYDVKM. The CDR3 protein is CASSLSRLRGRGDTEAFF. The CDR3, as DNA: TGTGCCAGCAGTTTATCCCGTTTGAGGGGGCGCGGTGACACTGAAGCTTTCTTT.

On this clone itself: Other DNA sequences in this specimen translate into the identical CDR3. The chain is built from TRBV27 and TRBJ1-1; D possibly corresponds to TRBD1 (5 bases). V dropped 3 bases and J dropped 0 bases, with 8 bases sitting between them. The CDR3 extends over 14 amino acids. The germline gives CDR1 MNHEY, CDR2 SMNVEV (reference sequence). The CDR3 nucleotides read TGTGCCAGCAGTTTCGGGGGTTTGAACACTGAAGCTTTCTTT. Translation: CASSFGGLNTEAFF.

The rearrangement links TRBV11-2 to TRBJ2-1, with D possibly being TRBD1 (6 bases). Per the germline V gene, CDR1 is SGHAT and CDR2 is FQNNGV. The CDR3 extends over 11 amino acids. Trimming took off 6 bases at V and 9 bases at J, with 9 bases between the two ends. Written as DNA, the CDR3 is TGTGCCAGCAGAATAGGGGGTGAGCAGTTCTTC. Translating gives CASRIGGEQFF. The variable domain in full, completed from reference TRBV11-2 and TRBJ2-1, reads EAGVAQSPRYKIIEKRQSVAFWCNPISGHATLYWYQQILGQGPKLLIQFQNNGVVDDSQLPKDRFSAERLKGVDSTLKIQPAKLEDSAVYLCASRIGGEQFFGPGTRLTVL.

The CDR3 loop is CASSSDLRETQYF. The DNA of the CDR3 is TGTGCCAGCAGTTCGGATCTGAGGGAGACCCAGTACTTC. The genes are TRBV28 and TRBJ2-5; D remains ambiguous. From germline, CDR1 is MDHEN and CDR2 SYDVKM. Deletions cut 4 bases from V and 5 bases from J, with 11 bases between. CDR3 length equals 13 residues.

This clone was counted once. V gene TRBV2 combines with J gene TRBJ2-1; 9 bases align to TRBD2. V gave up 6 bases and J gave up 0 bases; unmatched junction bases: 15. Germline-derived CDR1 and CDR2 are SNHLY and FYNNEI. The CDR3 length is 19 residues. CDR3 sequence: CASSHQAGGEVSSYNEQFF. CDR3 coding DNA: TGTGCCAGCAGCCACCAAGCGGGAGGTGAGGTTAGCTCCTACAATGAGCAGTTCTTC. The full variable domain, completed using reference TRBV2 and TRBJ2-1, is EPEVTQTPSHQVTQMGQEVILRCVPISNHLYFYWYRQILGQKVEFLVSFYNNEISEKSEIFDDQFSVERPDGSNFTLKIRSTKLEDSAMYFCASSHQAGGEVSSYNEQFFGPGTRLTVL.

The chain uses TRBV9 and TRBJ2-7, with D hard to call. Per germline, CDR1 SGDLS and CDR2 YYNGEE. Trimming removed 0 bases at V and 1 base at J, with 11 bases between. The length of the CDR3 is 15 residues. The DNA of the CDR3 is TGTGCCAGCAGCGTAGAGGCCGTGAGTTCCTACGAGCAGTACTTC. Translation: CASSVEAVSSYEQYF. Full variable domain (outside the CDR3, taken from reference TRBV9 and TRBJ2-7): DSGVTQTPKHLITATGQRVTLRCSPRSGDLSVYWYQQSLDQGLQFLIQYYNGEERAKGNILERFSAQQFPDLHSELNLSSLELGDSALYFCASSVEAVSSYEQYFGPGTRLTVT.

The chain employs TRBV6-5 and TRBJ2-7; 13 bases map to TRBD2. The junction had 4 bases not matched to a gene; V was cut back by 4 bases and J by 7 bases. The CDR3 consists of 14 residues. Germline V gene data show CDR1 as MNHEY and CDR2 as SVGAGI. CDR3 sequence reads: CASSLLAGGGEQYF. The CDR3 DNA follows: TGTGCCAGCAGTTTACTAGCGGGAGGGGGGGAGCAGTACTTC.

The genes are TRBV5-5 and TRBJ2-5; D ambiguous. Trimming pared 0 bases from V and 3 bases from J, leaving 9 bases between. This CDR3 comprises 14 residues. Germline CDR1 reads SGHKS; CDR2 reads YYEKEE (reference sequence). Here the CDR3 reads CASSLDLSEETQYF. DNA for the CDR3: TGTGCCAGCAGCTTGGACCTCTCAGAAGAGACCCAGTACTTC. The full variable domain, rest sourced from reference TRBV5-5 and TRBJ2-5, is DAGVTQSPTHLIKTRGQQVTLRCSPISGHKSVSWYQQVLGQGPQFIFQYYEKEERGRGNFPDRFSARQFPNYSSELNVNALLLGDSALYLCASSLDLSEETQYFGPGTRLLVL.

J is TRBJ2-1 and V is TRBV19, with D possibly matching TRBD2 (5 bases). Germline V lookup: CDR1 LNHDA, CDR2 SQIVND (reference sequence). The CDR3 has 18 amino acids. The V end lost 1 base, the J end lost 3 bases, and 19 bases lay between the germline ends. Written as DNA, the CDR3 is TGTGCCAGTAGTATAGCCCCTCTCTCTCTGGGAGTCTACAATGAGCAGTTCTTC. This encodes CASSIAPLSLGVYNEQFF.

V gene TRBV7-9 combines with J gene TRBJ2-2; D is unresolved. The length of the CDR3 is 15 residues. Deletions cut 1 base from V and 7 bases from J, with 13 bases between. Germline V CDR1 and CDR2: SEHNR, FQNEAQ (reference sequence). The CDR3 bases are TGTGCCAGCAGCTTAGGGGTGGACGGTATCGGGGAGCTGTTTTTT. Protein product: CASSLGVDGIGELFF. Full variable domain (outside the CDR3, taken from reference TRBV7-9 and TRBJ2-2): DTGVSQNPRHKITKRGQNVTFRCDPISEHNRLYWYRQTLGQGPEFLTYFQNEAQLEKSRLLSDRFSAERPKGSFSTLEIQRTEQGDSAMYLCASSLGVDGIGELFFGEGSRLTVL.

The V and J genes are TRBV7-9 and TRBJ2-7; 10 nucleotides line up with TRBD1. CDR1 and CDR2 from the germline V gene are SEHNR and FQNEAQ (reference sequence). CDR3 length equals 16 residues. The J segment lost 4 bases and the V segment lost 5 bases, leaving 11 bases of the junction unmatched. The CDR3 loop reads CASSPRAGQGIYEQYF. CDR3 DNA: TGTGCCAGCAGCCCGCGGGCGGGACAGGGGATATACGAGCAGTACTTC.

The genes are TRBV27 and TRBJ2-5; either TRBD1 or TRBD2 may supply D (5 bases each). Germline-derived CDR1 and CDR2 are MNHEY and SMNVEV (reference sequence). CDR3 length equals 14 residues. V gave up 4 bases and J gave up 2 bases, with 11 bases separating them. CDR3 sequence: CASSSGGGQETQYF. CDR3 coding DNA: TGTGCCAGCAGTTCAGGTGGGGGTCAAGAGACCCAGTACTTC.